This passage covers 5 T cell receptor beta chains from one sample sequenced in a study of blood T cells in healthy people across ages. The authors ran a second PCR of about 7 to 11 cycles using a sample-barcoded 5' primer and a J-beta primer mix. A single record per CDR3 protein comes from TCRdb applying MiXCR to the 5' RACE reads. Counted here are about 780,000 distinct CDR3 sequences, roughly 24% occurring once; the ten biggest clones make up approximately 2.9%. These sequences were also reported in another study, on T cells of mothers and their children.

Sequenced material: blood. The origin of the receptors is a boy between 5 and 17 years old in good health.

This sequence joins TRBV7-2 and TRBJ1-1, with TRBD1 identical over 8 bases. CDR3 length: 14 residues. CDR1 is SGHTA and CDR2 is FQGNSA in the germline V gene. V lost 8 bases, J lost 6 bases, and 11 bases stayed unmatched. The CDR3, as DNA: TGTGCCAGCGGCTCACAGGGGGAGGGGTCTGAAGCTTTCTTT. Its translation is CASGSQGEGSEAFF.

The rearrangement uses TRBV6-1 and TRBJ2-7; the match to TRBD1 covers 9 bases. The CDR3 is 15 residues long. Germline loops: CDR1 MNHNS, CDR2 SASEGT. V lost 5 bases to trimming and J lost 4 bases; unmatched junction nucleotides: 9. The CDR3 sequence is CASSKGGTGSYEQYF. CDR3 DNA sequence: TGTGCCAGCAGTAAAGGCGGGACAGGGTCGTACGAGCAGTACTTC.

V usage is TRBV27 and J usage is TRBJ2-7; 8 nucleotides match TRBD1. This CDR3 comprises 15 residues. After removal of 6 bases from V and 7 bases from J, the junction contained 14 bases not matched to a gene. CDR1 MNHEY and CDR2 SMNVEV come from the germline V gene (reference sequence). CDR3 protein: CASSPGQVLPGEQYF. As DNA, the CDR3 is TGTGCCAGCAGCCCGGGACAGGTACTCCCCGGGGAGCAGTACTTC.

CDR3 sequence: CATSRDRGKREKLFF. Here the CDR3 DNA reads TGTGCCACCAGCAGAGATCGGGGAAAGCGGGAAAAACTGTTTTTT. This rearrangement joins TRBV15 to TRBJ1-4, with D unresolved. Germline V CDR1 and CDR2: LNHNV, YYDKDF (reference sequence). The germline V and J ends were trimmed by 0 bases and 8 bases, with 13 bases remaining between them. The CDR3 loop spans 15 amino acids.

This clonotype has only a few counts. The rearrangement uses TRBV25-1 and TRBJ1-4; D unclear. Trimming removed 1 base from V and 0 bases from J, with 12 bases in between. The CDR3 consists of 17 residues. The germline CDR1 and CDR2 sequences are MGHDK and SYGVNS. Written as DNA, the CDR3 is TGTGCCAGCAGTGAATCGGGATTCTTGGCAACTAATGAAAAACTGTTTTTT. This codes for CASSESGFLATNEKLFF.